A single sample is the source of the 7 T cell receptor beta chains below, sequenced in a study of blood T cell repertoires in COVID-19. Sequencing was performed with immunoSEQ multiplex PCR; in TCRdb, only in-frame clones are kept and a portion is missing. The sample lists some 230,000 clones; approximately 84% were seen once. Sample: peripheral blood. The receptors here all came from a woman aged 55-69 years with acute or convalescent COVID-19.

The chain is built from TRBV7-8 and TRBJ2-1; 7 bases are shared with TRBD1. CDR3 length: 13 residues. J gave up 12 bases and V 4 bases, and 9 bases lay outside the gene matches. The germline V gene has CDR1 SGHVS and CDR2 FQNEAQ. The CDR3 DNA is TGTGCCAGCAGCTCCGATAGACAGGGTGGGCAGTTCTTC. This codes for CASSSDRQGGQFF.

This chain joins TRBV3-1 (or the pseudogene TRBV3-2) and TRBJ2-3; D is possibly TRBD2 (5 bases). CDR1 is LGHDT and CDR2 is YNNKEL in the germline V gene (reference sequence). This CDR3 contains 15 residues. Trimming removed 0 bases from V and 3 bases from J, with 10 bases in between. CDR3 protein: CASSQDQRTTDTQYF. The CDR3 DNA reads as TGTGCCAGCAGCCAAGATCAACGGACTACAGATACGCAGTATTTT.

This chain uses TRBV14 with TRBJ1-1; possible D gene TRBD1, 5 bases. CDR3 size: 13 residues. Trimming took 1 base from V and 5 from J, leaving 8 bases between them. Germline lookup yields CDR1 SGHDN and CDR2 FVKESK. This CDR3 is CASSQAEGTEAFF. CDR3 nucleotides: TGTGCCAGCAGCCAAGCGGAGGGGACTGAAGCTTTCTTT.

V usage is TRBV2 and J usage is TRBJ2-5; 8 bases agree with TRBD1. The CDR3 has 13 residues. Germline V CDR1 and CDR2: SNHLY, FYNNEI. V lost 6 bases, J lost 9 bases, and 9 bases stayed unmatched. CDR3 sequence (DNA): TGTGCCAGCAGCCCCGGGACAGGTGAGGCCCAGTACTTC. It codes for CASSPGTGEAQYF.

This clone was counted only a few times. This chain connects TRBV4-2 to TRBJ1-6; 10 positions agree with TRBD1. Unmatched junction bases numbered 2, after V lost 1 base and J lost 8 bases. This CDR3 spans 15 amino acids. CDR1 and CDR2 from the germline V gene are LGHNA and YNFKEQ. The CDR3 nucleotides read TGTGCCAGCAGCCAAGTCGGACAGGGGGATTCACCCCTCCACTTT. It is translated as CASSQVGQGDSPLHF.

A few counts support this clone. The chain has TRBV7-9 and TRBJ2-6, with a possible D match to TRBD1 (6 bases). The V and J ends lost 5 bases and 2 bases respectively, with 10 bases between them. CDR3 size: 15 residues. CDR1 and CDR2 (germline): SEHNR, FQNEAQ (reference sequence). CDR3 in DNA: TGTGCCAGCAGCCTGTGGGGGCCTGGGGCCAACGTCCTGACTTTC. Translated, it gives CASSLWGPGANVLTF.

The chain carries TRBV12-3 or TRBV12-4 and TRBJ2-5; D is ambiguous. The CDR3 has 11 amino acids. With 3 bases removed from V and 5 bases from J, the gap between germline ends came to 4 bases. The CDR3 bases are TGTGCCAGCAGTTTCTACGAGACCCAGTACTTC. Amino acid sequence: CASSFYETQYF.